The 9 T cell receptor beta chains below come from one sample, sequenced in a study of blood T cells in healthy people across ages (dated by TCRdb to 2014 to 2015). The protocol used for the library was 5' RACE. The listed sequencing device is Illumina HiSeq 2500. A second PCR of about 6 to 12 cycles was run with a J-beta primer mix and a sample-barcoded 5' primer. In-frame beta chains were kept once TCRdb had trimmed the public reads at Q25 with fastp and called clones with MiXCR. Rows are unified per CDR3 protein, each entry keeping the most common DNA and genes. The sample has approximately 1.5 million distinct CDR3 sequences on record, 30% to 40% of them singletons. Over 9% of the sample lies in the top ten. The sample comprised blood. The receptors derive from a woman in her twenties or thirties in good health.

This clonotype turned up a few times. The chain employs TRBV6-1 and TRBJ1-5; the D is unclear. Per germline, CDR1 MNHNS and CDR2 SASEGT. The V end lost 2 bases, the J end lost 0 bases, and 11 bases lay between the germline ends. The CDR3 totals 16 residues. CDR3 in amino acids: CASSEHGLYSNQPQHF. The CDR3 DNA reads as TGTGCCAGCAGTGAACACGGACTATATAGCAATCAGCCCCAGCATTTT.

This clonotype occurred once. The CDR3 DNA reads as TGCAGTGCTAGGGTTATCAAGGGGGGGGTGAACACTGAAGCTTTCTTT. This gives the protein CSARVIKGGVNTEAFF. The V gene is TRBV20-1, the J gene TRBJ1-1, with a weak D call TRBD1 (6 bases). The germline V gene has CDR1 DFQATT and CDR2 SNEGSKA (reference sequence). V was clipped by 3 bases and J by 0 bases, with 17 bases between them. This CDR3 region has 16 residues.

The chain joins TRBV4-2 to TRBJ1-2, with D maybe TRBD1 (5 bases). Germline lookup yields CDR1 LGHNA and CDR2 YNFKEQ. V dropped 3 bases and J dropped 4 bases, with 15 bases sitting between them. CDR3 size: 15 residues. CDR3 region: CASSQGFDSIYGYTF. CDR3 coding DNA: TGTGCCAGCAGCCAGGGGTTTGACAGCATCTATGGCTACACCTTC.

This clonotype was detected a few times. The CDR3 DNA sequence: TGTGCCAGCAGTTCCCCTCGGGAACACTCCTACGAGCAGTACTTC. This encodes CASSSPREHSYEQYF. The chain links TRBV27 to TRBJ2-7; D possibly corresponds to TRBD2 (5 bases). CDR3 length: 15 amino acids. Germline V CDR1 and CDR2: MNHEY, SMNVEV (reference sequence). V lost 4 bases to trimming and J lost 0 bases, with 13 bases between them.

The chain has TRBV18 and TRBJ2-5, with 8 bases identical to TRBD1. The end of the DNA fits TRBJ2-7 better, so the J call may be wrong. The CDR3 spans 15 residues. Germline-derived CDR1 and CDR2 are KGHSH and LQKENI. For the CDR3, the DNA is TGTGCCAGCTCACCAGAGGGGACAGGCAGCCGCGAGCAGTACTTC. Translating gives CASSPEGTGSREQYF.

V usage is TRBV7-3 and J usage is TRBJ1-2, with unresolved D. Germline V gene data show CDR1 as SGHTA and CDR2 as FQGTGA. The CDR3 covers 15 residues. Trimming removed 1 base at V and 6 bases at J, with 15 bases between. The CDR3 bases are TGTGCCAGCAGCTTAAAGCATGGGAGAGTAGATGGCTACACCTTC. It specifies CASSLKHGRVDGYTF.

Only a few counts were recorded for this clonotype. The chain has TRBV20-1 and TRBJ1-2; D gene unclear. Per the germline V gene, CDR1 is DFQATT and CDR2 is SNEGSKA (reference sequence). The CDR3 runs to 14 residues. V lost 1 base to trimming and J lost 3 bases, with 12 bases between them. CDR3 region: CSARVLRSDYGYTF. Written as DNA, the CDR3 is TGCAGTGCTAGAGTCTTAAGGTCTGACTATGGCTACACCTTC.

This clonotype showed up just a few times. The genes are TRBV29-1 and TRBJ2-1; 11 nucleotides line up with TRBD2. V shed 1 base, J shed 0 bases, and the junction held 11 bases outside the gene matches. Germline assignment: CDR1 SQVTM and CDR2 ANQGSEA. The CDR3 contains 19 residues. The CDR3 reads CSVEGGLAAFTISYNEQFF. The CDR3 DNA reads as TGCAGCGTTGAAGGGGGACTAGCGGCTTTCACAATCTCCTACAATGAGCAGTTCTTC.

The CDR3 reads CASSPERPHARSSEKLFF. The DNA of the CDR3 is TGTGCCAGCTCACCGGAGCGACCACACGCACGCAGTTCCGAAAAACTGTTTTTT. The chain combines TRBV18 with TRBJ1-4; no clear D. With 3 bases removed from V and 8 bases from J, the gap between germline ends came to 25 bases. The CDR3 is 18 amino acids. The germline CDR1 and CDR2 sequences are KGHSH and LQKENI.